These 30 T cell receptor beta chains share one sample of origin, sequenced in a study of cytomegalovirus exposure and HLA in healthy donors. PCR was performed using 60 Vbeta and 13 Jbeta primers. The assay was immunoSEQ multiplex PCR, and TCRdb's table has in-frame clones only and misses some. The sample spans some 150,000 clones; the ten largest clones claim 2% to 3%. Sequencing was carried out using PBMCs. The receptors derive from a man in his forties in good health and CMV-seronegative.

The rearrangement links TRBV10-3 to TRBJ2-7, with TRBD1 identical over 12 bases. The CDR3 runs to 16 residues. Germline V CDR1 and CDR2: ENHRY, SYGVKD. The V gene end was trimmed by 0 bases and the J gene end by 4 bases; junction bases not matched to a gene: 4. This chain's CDR3 is CAISESTGQGAYEQYF. CDR3 DNA: TGTGCCATCAGTGAGTCGACGGGACAGGGGGCTTACGAGCAGTACTTC.

The chain's CDR3 is CASRGSGRGYTEAFF. The DNA of the CDR3 is TGTGCCAGCAGGGGGAGTGGTAGGGGGTACACTGAAGCTTTCTTT. The V gene is TRBV5-6, the J gene TRBJ1-1, with D perhaps matching TRBD1 (6 bases). Germline V gene sequence: CDR1 SGHDT, CDR2 YYEEEE. Trimming removed 5 bases at V and 3 bases at J, with 17 bases between. The CDR3 runs to 15 residues. The complete variable domain, with remaining parts taken from reference TRBV5-6 and TRBJ1-1, reads DAGVTQSPTHLIKTRGQQVTLRCSPKSGHDTVSWYQQALGQGPQFIFQYYEEEERQRGNFPDRFSGHQFPNYSSELNVNALLLGDSALYLCASRGSGRGYTEAFFGQGTRLTVV.

The chain is built from TRBV18 and TRBJ2-7; D not certain. This CDR3 is 14 amino acids long. Germline assignment: CDR1 KGHSH and CDR2 LQKENI. Trimming took off 2 bases at V and 3 bases at J, with 11 bases between the two ends. The CDR3 DNA follows: TGTGCCAGCTCACCAACGAGGCAGAGCTACGAGCAGTACTTC. This codes for CASSPTRQSYEQYF.

The rearrangement uses TRBV5-8 and TRBJ1-6; D not resolved. Germline V gene lookup returns CDR1 SGHTS and CDR2 YDEGEE. The CDR3 has 14 amino acids. The V end lost 5 bases, the J end lost 2 bases, and 8 bases lay between the germline ends. Here the CDR3 reads CASRAGTYNSPLHF. As DNA, the CDR3 is TGTGCCAGCAGGGCCGGGACCTATAATTCACCCCTCCACTTT.

The CDR3 coding sequence is TGCAGCGTTGTCGGGGGGGGGCACTACAATGAGCAGTTCTTC. Translation: CSVVGGGHYNEQFF. The V gene is TRBV29-1, the J gene TRBJ2-1; 8 nucleotides match TRBD2. The CDR3 consists of 14 residues. The V and J ends lost 4 bases and 3 bases, in that order; junction bases with no gene match: 5. Germline CDR1 and CDR2: SQVTM and ANQGSEA.

The chain carries TRBV5-1 and TRBJ2-5; D might be TRBD2 (6 bases). This CDR3 has 12 amino acids. Germline assignment: CDR1 SGHRS and CDR2 YFSETQ. The V end lost 2 bases, the J end lost 4 bases, and 6 bases lay between the germline ends. The CDR3, as DNA: TGCGCCAGCAGCTTCGGGAGAGAGACCCAGTACTTC. Protein product: CASSFGRETQYF.

This chain joins TRBV5-1 and TRBJ1-1; TRBD1 aligns across 8 bases. CDR1 and CDR2 from the germline V gene are SGHRS and YFSETQ. V trimming: 4 bases; J trimming: 11 bases; junction bases outside the gene matches: 13. This CDR3 region has 14 residues. CDR3: CASSTLGQGTEAFF. DNA for the CDR3: TGCGCCAGCAGCACCCTCGGACAGGGAACAGAGGCTTTCTTT.

The V and J genes are TRBV7-2 and TRBJ1-2; no clear D. CDR3 length: 13 residues. In germline, CDR1 is SGHTA, CDR2 FQGNSA. V lost 5 bases and J lost 3, with 10 bases in between. CDR3 region: CASSNLRYYGYTF. The CDR3 DNA follows: TGTGCCAGCAGCAATCTCAGATACTATGGCTACACCTTC.

The chain recombines TRBV7-2 with TRBJ2-3; 10 bases align to TRBD2. The V gene's germline CDR1 is SGHTA and CDR2 FQGNSA. The CDR3 totals 16 residues. V lost 2 bases to trimming and J lost 5 bases; unmatched junction nucleotides: 7. This CDR3 is CASSLTSGVYGDTQYF. The CDR3 DNA reads as TGTGCCAGCAGCTTAACTAGCGGGGTTTATGGAGATACGCAGTATTTT. Variable domain in full (rest from reference TRBV7-2 and TRBJ2-3): GAGVSQSPSNKVTEKGKDVELRCDPISGHTALYWYRQSLGQGLEFLIYFQGNSAPDKSGLPSDRFSAERTGGSVSTLTIQRTQQEDSAVYLCASSLTSGVYGDTQYFGPGTRLTVL.

The chain is built from TRBV7-2 and TRBJ2-7; maybe TRBD2 (5 bases). The germline V gene encodes CDR1 SGHTA and CDR2 FQGNSA. Trimming cost V 5 bases and J 6 bases, with 17 bases left between them. The CDR3 runs 14 residues. Here the CDR3 DNA reads TGTGCCAGCAGCGCCGGGAACCCCGGGGTCGAGCAGTACTTC. Encoded protein: CASSAGNPGVEQYF. Supplemented by reference TRBV7-2 and TRBJ2-7, the full variable domain reads GAGVSQSPSNKVTEKGKDVELRCDPISGHTALYWYRQSLGQGLEFLIYFQGNSAPDKSGLPSDRFSAERTGGSVSTLTIQRTQQEDSAVYLCASSAGNPGVEQYFGPGTRLTVT.

V usage is TRBV28 and J usage is TRBJ1-5; maybe TRBD1 (5 bases). CDR1 is MDHEN, CDR2 SYDVKM, per germline. The V end was cut by 3 bases, the J end by 0 bases, with 18 bases between. The CDR3 spans 18 residues. The CDR3 loop is CASSLGQDISYSNQPQHF. CDR3 bases: TGTGCCAGCAGTTTGGGGCAGGACATATCTTATAGCAATCAGCCCCAGCATTTT. The full variable domain, rest sourced from reference TRBV28 and TRBJ1-5, is DVKVTQSSRYLVKRTGEKVFLECVQDMDHENMFWYRQDPGLGLRLIYFSYDVKMKEKGDIPEGYSVSREKKERFSLILESASTNQTSMYLCASSLGQDISYSNQPQHFGDGTRLSIL.

This chain links TRBV18 with TRBJ1-1; a weak D match, TRBD1 (5 bases). With 4 bases removed from V and 5 bases from J, the gap between germline ends came to 14 bases. CDR1 KGHSH and CDR2 LQKENI come from the germline V gene. The CDR3 totals 14 residues. The CDR3 here is CASSQGASRTEAFF. In DNA, the CDR3 is TGTGCCAGCTCACAAGGGGCAAGCCGGACTGAAGCTTTCTTT.

The V call is TRBV4-1, the J call TRBJ2-5; D not resolved. Germline V lookup: CDR1 MGHRA, CDR2 YSYEKL. V was trimmed by 0 bases and J by 3 bases, leaving 5 bases between them. CDR3 length: 13 residues. The CDR3 protein is CASSQDSEETQYF. The CDR3 region has the DNA TGCGCCAGCAGCCAAGACTCGGAAGAGACCCAGTACTTC.

The chain recombines TRBV7-2 with TRBJ2-5; 7 nucleotides line up with TRBD1. Germline CDR1 reads SGHTA; CDR2 reads FQGNSA. V lost 4 bases to trimming and J lost 5 bases; unmatched junction nucleotides: 7. The CDR3 has 14 residues. The CDR3 coding sequence is TGTGCCAGCAGCTCCGGACAGGTGACGGAGACCCAGTACTTC. It yields the protein CASSSGQVTETQYF.

J is TRBJ1-1 and V is TRBV5-5, with D tentatively TRBD1 (6 bases). V lost 3 bases and J lost 5, with 11 bases in between. There are 13 residues in the CDR3. Germline CDR1 and CDR2: SGHKS and YYEKEE (reference sequence). DNA of the CDR3: TGTGCCAGCAGCTCACAGACAGGAACTGAAGCTTTCTTT. Residues: CASSSQTGTEAFF.

This sequence joins TRBV9 and TRBJ1-5; D is possibly TRBD1 (6 bases). Germline V gives CDR1 SGDLS, CDR2 YYNGEE. The V end was cut by 4 bases, the J end by 3 bases, with 14 bases between. The CDR3 loop spans 15 amino acids. DNA for the CDR3: TGTGCCAGCAGCACCGGACAGTCGTCCAATCAGCCCCAGCATTTT. The encoded protein is CASSTGQSSNQPQHF.

The V gene is TRBV4-3, the J gene TRBJ2-3; 10 bases are a match to TRBD2. The germline gives CDR1 LGHNA, CDR2 YSLEER. The CDR3 extends over 15 amino acids. With 4 bases clipped from V and 1 base from J, the junction kept 2 bases outside the gene matches. Here the CDR3 DNA reads TGCGCCAGCAGCCCTAGCGGGGGAGGCACAGATACGCAGTATTTT. Residues: CASSPSGGGTDTQYF.

The genes are TRBV7-6 and TRBJ2-7, with 12 bases aligning to TRBD1. The CDR3 covers 15 residues. CDR1 and CDR2 from the germline V gene are SGHVS and FNYEAQ. V lost 2 bases, J lost 7 bases, and 6 bases stayed unmatched. The CDR3 DNA follows: TGTGCCAGCAGCTTACGGGGACAGGGGGCGGGGGAGCAGTACTTC. Its translation: CASSLRGQGAGEQYF.

The chain joins TRBV5-1 to TRBJ2-3; TRBD1 is a possible D gene (6 bases). The V gene's germline CDR1 is SGHRS and CDR2 YFSETQ. This CDR3 spans 12 amino acids. V shed 7 bases and J shed 4 bases, with 10 bases lying between them. CDR3 sequence reads: CASFEGADTQYF. CDR3 bases: TGCGCCAGCTTCGAGGGGGCAGATACGCAGTATTTT.

CDR3 protein: CASSLEHPNYGYTF. The CDR3 DNA sequence: TGTGCCAGCAGCTTGGAGCACCCTAACTATGGCTACACCTTC. The chain links TRBV5-8 to TRBJ1-2; D is unclear. Deletions cut 0 bases from V and 0 bases from J, with 6 bases between. The germline gives CDR1 SGHTS, CDR2 YDEGEE. This CDR3 has 14 amino acids.

The V gene is TRBV6-1, the J gene TRBJ2-2; D gene uncertain. The germline gives CDR1 MNHNS, CDR2 SASEGT. CDR3 length: 11 residues. Trimming took 3 bases from V and 7 from J, leaving 3 bases between them. The CDR3 protein is CASSDSGELFF. DNA for the CDR3: TGTGCCAGCAGTGATAGCGGGGAGCTGTTTTTT.

The V and J genes are TRBV10-3 and TRBJ2-1, with D maybe TRBD2 (7 bases). CDR1 is ENHRY and CDR2 is SYGVKD in the germline V gene. V lost 0 bases to trimming and J lost 7 bases, with 19 bases between them. The CDR3 contains 17 residues. In nucleotides, the CDR3 is TGTGCCATCAGTGAGTCGGAAGGGGCGGGGGCACAGAATGAGCAGTTCTTC. It encodes CAISESEGAGAQNEQFF.

The chain is built from TRBV7-2 and TRBJ1-2, with TRBD1 as a possible D gene (5 bases). Germline V lookup: CDR1 SGHTA, CDR2 FQGNSA. V shed 3 bases and J shed 4 bases, with 15 bases lying between them. There are 15 residues in the CDR3. The CDR3 loop is CASSLRQSEAYGYTF. CDR3 nucleotide sequence: TGTGCCAGCAGCTTGCGACAGTCAGAGGCCTATGGCTACACCTTC. The full variable domain, rest sourced from reference TRBV7-2 and TRBJ1-2, is GAGVSQSPSNKVTEKGKDVELRCDPISGHTALYWYRQSLGQGLEFLIYFQGNSAPDKSGLPSDRFSAERTGGSVSTLTIQRTQQEDSAVYLCASSLRQSEAYGYTFGSGTRLTVV.

The V gene is TRBV9, the J gene TRBJ1-3, with D perhaps matching TRBD1 (6 bases). Germline-derived CDR1 and CDR2 are SGDLS and YYNGEE. CDR3 length equals 14 residues. Trimming took 4 bases from V and 4 from J, leaving 12 bases between them. The DNA of the CDR3 is TGTGCCAGCAGCTTACAGGGTCTGGGAAACACCATATATTTT. Translation: CASSLQGLGNTIYF.

The V gene is TRBV12-2, the J gene TRBJ1-1; the table gives TRBD1 as D, unverified against the DNA. TRBV12-2 is annotated as a pseudogene. The CDR3 extends over 15 amino acids. This CDR3 is CASRLQGTMNTEAFF. The CDR3 nucleotides are TGTGCAAGTCGCTTACAGGGGACCATGAACACTGAAGCTTTCTTT.

The gene calls are TRBV4-2 and TRBJ2-2, with D hard to call. This CDR3 comprises 18 residues. The V end lost 0 bases, the J end lost 1 base, and 15 bases lay between the germline ends. Per germline, CDR1 LGHNA and CDR2 YNFKEQ. This CDR3 is CASSQDPQLGENTGELFF. The CDR3 nucleotides read TGTGCCAGCAGCCAAGACCCCCAACTTGGAGAGAACACCGGGGAGCTGTTTTTT.

The gene calls are TRBV6-1 and TRBJ1-6; 9 bases are a match to TRBD1. This CDR3 is built from 17 residues. Unmatched junction bases numbered 9, after V lost 0 bases and J lost 9 bases. CDR1 and CDR2 (germline): MNHNS, SASEGT. CDR3 protein: CASSEATPGQGTSPLHF. CDR3 DNA sequence: TGTGCCAGCAGTGAAGCGACGCCGGGACAGGGCACTTCACCCCTCCACTTT.

The V call is TRBV6-1, the J call TRBJ1-1; D not resolved. V shed 7 bases and J shed 5 bases, with 8 bases lying between them. The CDR3 loop spans 11 amino acids. From germline, CDR1 is MNHNS and CDR2 SASEGT. The chain's CDR3 is CASTRGTEAFF. As DNA, the CDR3 is TGTGCCAGCACCAGAGGGACTGAAGCTTTCTTT.

The V gene is TRBV9, the J gene TRBJ2-1, with 9 bases fitting TRBD1. Germline values: CDR1 SGDLS, CDR2 YYNGEE. The J segment lost 3 bases and the V segment lost 0 bases, leaving 4 bases of the junction unmatched. This CDR3 is built from 16 residues. Here the CDR3 DNA reads TGTGCCAGCAGCGTAGCCGGACAGGGGAACTACAATGAGCAGTTCTTC. Protein: CASSVAGQGNYNEQFF.

This chain uses TRBV19 with TRBJ1-2; D unclear. This CDR3 region has 13 residues. V was clipped by 2 bases and J by 2 bases, with 6 bases between them. CDR1 LNHDA and CDR2 SQIVND come from the germline V gene (reference sequence). CDR3 nucleotides: TGTGCCAGTAGTATAAGCCTAAACTATGGCTACACCTTC. This translates into CASSISLNYGYTF.